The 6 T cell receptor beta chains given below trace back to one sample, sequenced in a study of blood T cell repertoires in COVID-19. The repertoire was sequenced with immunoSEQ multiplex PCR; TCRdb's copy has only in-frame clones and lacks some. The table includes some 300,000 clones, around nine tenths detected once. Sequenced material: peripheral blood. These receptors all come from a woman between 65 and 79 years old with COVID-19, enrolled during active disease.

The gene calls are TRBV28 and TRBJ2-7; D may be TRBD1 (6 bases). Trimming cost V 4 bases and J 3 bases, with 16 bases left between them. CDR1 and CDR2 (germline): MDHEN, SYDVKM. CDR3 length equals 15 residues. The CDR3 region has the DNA TGTGCCAGCAGTTCTCAGGGGTCTGGCGGCTACGAGCAGTACTTC. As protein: CASSSQGSGGYEQYF.

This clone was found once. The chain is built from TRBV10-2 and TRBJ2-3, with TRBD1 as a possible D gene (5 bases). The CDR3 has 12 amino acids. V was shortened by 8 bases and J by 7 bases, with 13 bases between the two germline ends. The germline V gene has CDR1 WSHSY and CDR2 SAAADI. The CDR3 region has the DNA TGCGCCAGCTCAGGGCCAGGGAATACGCAGTATTTT. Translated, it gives CASSGPGNTQYF.

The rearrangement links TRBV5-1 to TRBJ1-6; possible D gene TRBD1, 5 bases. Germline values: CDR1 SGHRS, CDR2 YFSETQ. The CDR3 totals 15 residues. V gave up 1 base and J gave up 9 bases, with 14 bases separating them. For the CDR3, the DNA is TGCGCCAGCAGCTTGTCTCCGGGGGAAGGTTCACCCCTCCACTTT. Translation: CASSLSPGEGSPLHF.

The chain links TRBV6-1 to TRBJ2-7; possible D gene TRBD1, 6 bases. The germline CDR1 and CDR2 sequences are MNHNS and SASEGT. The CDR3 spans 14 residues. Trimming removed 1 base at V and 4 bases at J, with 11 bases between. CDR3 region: CASSEGGRGYEQYF. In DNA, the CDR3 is TGTGCCAGCAGTGAAGGGGGGCGCGGGTACGAGCAGTACTTC.

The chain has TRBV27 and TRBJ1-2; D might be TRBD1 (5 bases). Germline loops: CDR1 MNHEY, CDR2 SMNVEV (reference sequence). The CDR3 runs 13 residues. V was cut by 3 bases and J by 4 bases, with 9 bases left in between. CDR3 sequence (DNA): TGTGCCAGCAGTTTGCAGGGCTCCTATGGCTACACCTTC. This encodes CASSLQGSYGYTF.

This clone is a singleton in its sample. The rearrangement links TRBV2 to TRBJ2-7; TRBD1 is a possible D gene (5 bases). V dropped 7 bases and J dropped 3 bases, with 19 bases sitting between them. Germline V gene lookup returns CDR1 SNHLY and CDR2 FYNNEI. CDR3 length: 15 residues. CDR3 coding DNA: TGTGCCAGCAAGGGGTCCCGTTCCTTAGGCTACGAGCAGTACTTC. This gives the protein CASKGSRSLGYEQYF.